The 22 T cell receptor beta chains below were found in one sample sequenced in a study of T cell responses to AZD1222 COVID-19 vaccine. Only in-frame clones appear in the TCRdb table, and some are missing; sequencing was by immunoSEQ multiplex PCR. The table has 80,000 to 90,000 clones, around 90% seen once; the top ten hold around 3%. Sequencing used peripheral blood, obtained on day 0 of AZD1222 vaccination. The receptors shown here come from an adult in good health.

The CDR3 protein is CASSSGTAGAGELFF. DNA for the CDR3: TGCGCCAGCAGCTCCGGGACAGCAGGGGCCGGGGAGCTGTTTTTT. The chain carries TRBV5-1 and TRBJ2-2; 7 bases are a match to TRBD1. The J segment lost 6 bases and the V segment lost 3 bases, leaving 8 bases of the junction unmatched. CDR3 size: 15 residues. The V gene's germline CDR1 is SGHRS and CDR2 YFSETQ. The entire variable domain, with the rest obtained from reference TRBV5-1 and TRBJ2-2, is as follows: KAGVTQTPRYLIKTRGQQVTLSCSPISGHRSVSWYQQTPGQGLQFLFEYFSETQRNKGNFPGRFSGRQFSNSRSEMNVSTLELGDSALYLCASSSGTAGAGELFFGEGSRLTVL.

The chain links TRBV14 to TRBJ2-7; TRBD1 agrees at 8 bases. J lost 9 bases, V lost 1 base, and 14 bases had no gene match. CDR1 is SGHDN, CDR2 FVKESK, per germline. This CDR3 comprises 16 residues. CDR3 loop: CASSQVRDRFDAPQYF. The CDR3, as DNA: TGTGCCAGCAGCCAAGTCCGGGACAGGTTTGATGCGCCGCAGTACTTC.

The chain joins TRBV6-6 to TRBJ1-2, with a weak D call TRBD1 (6 bases). This CDR3 contains 13 residues. The germline CDR1 and CDR2 sequences are MNHNY and SVGAGI (reference sequence). Trimming stripped 2 bases from V and 2 bases from J, with 6 bases between. CDR3 sequence (DNA): TGTGCCAGCAGTTACGACAGGAACTATGGCTACACCTTC. Translating gives CASSYDRNYGYTF.

The chain is built from TRBV4-1 and TRBJ2-7; D not resolved. The CDR3 totals 15 residues. V lost 0 bases to trimming and J lost 2 bases, with 11 bases between them. CDR1 MGHRA and CDR2 YSYEKL come from the germline V gene. The CDR3 loop is CASSQDLTTTYEQYF. CDR3 nucleotide sequence: TGCGCCAGCAGCCAAGATCTAACTACCACCTACGAGCAGTACTTC.

The chain has TRBV18 and TRBJ1-1; D is perhaps TRBD1 (6 bases). This CDR3 has 13 residues. Germline values: CDR1 KGHSH, CDR2 LQKENI. Trimming stripped 7 bases from V and 3 bases from J, with 12 bases between. As DNA, the CDR3 is TGTGCCAGCTTCGGGACATCAGACACTGAAGCTTTCTTT. As protein: CASFGTSDTEAFF.

The chain joins TRBV2 to TRBJ1-2; D may be TRBD1 (5 bases). The CDR3 runs to 13 residues. The V and J ends lost 7 bases and 3 bases respectively, with 12 bases between them. CDR1 is SNHLY, CDR2 FYNNEI, per germline. In nucleotides, the CDR3 is TGTGCCAGCACTGGGGGGATTGACTATGGCTACACCTTC. This codes for CASTGGIDYGYTF.

The chain links TRBV6-6 to TRBJ2-7; 8 positions agree with TRBD1. Germline-derived CDR1 and CDR2 are MNHNY and SVGAGI (reference sequence). The CDR3 is made up of 15 amino acids. V shed 4 bases, J shed 3 bases, and the junction held 8 bases outside the gene matches. CDR3 sequence: CASSWTGTSDYEQYF. Written as DNA, the CDR3 is TGTGCCAGCAGTTGGACAGGGACGAGCGACTACGAGCAGTACTTC.

J is TRBJ2-7 and V is TRBV13; TRBD2 aligns across 10 bases. CDR1 and CDR2 (germline): PRHDT, FYEKMQ (reference sequence). The V and J ends lost 5 bases and 0 bases, in that order; junction bases with no gene match: 4. This CDR3 has 15 residues. The DNA for the CDR3 is TGTGCCAGCAGCCTCGGACTAGCGGTCTCCTACGAGCAGTACTTC. Its translation is CASSLGLAVSYEQYF.

This chain joins TRBV6-5 and TRBJ1-1, with D perhaps TRBD1 (6 bases). The CDR3 covers 12 residues. CDR1 and CDR2 (germline): MNHEY, SVGAGI. V was pared by 9 bases and J by 2 bases, with 10 bases between. This CDR3 is CASIQGNTEAFF. The CDR3 DNA is TGTGCCAGTATACAGGGTAACACTGAAGCTTTCTTT.

V gene TRBV6-5 combines with J gene TRBJ1-1; 8 nucleotides agree with TRBD1. Germline V gene data show CDR1 as MNHEY and CDR2 as SVGAGI. With 6 bases clipped from V and 4 bases from J, the junction kept 10 bases outside the gene matches. There are 15 residues in the CDR3. DNA for the CDR3: TGTGCCAGCAGAGCGCGGACAGGGTTGGGCACTGAAGCTTTCTTT. Translating it yields CASRARTGLGTEAFF.

The chain employs TRBV12-3 or TRBV12-4 and TRBJ2-7; TRBD1 matches 7 bases. The CDR3 runs to 12 residues. J lost 6 bases, V lost 5 bases, and 4 bases had no gene match. Here the CDR3 reads CASSTGDSEQYF. CDR3 DNA sequence: TGTGCCAGCAGTACTGGGGACAGCGAGCAGTACTTC.

This chain uses TRBV30 with TRBJ2-1; a weak D match, TRBD2 (6 bases). This CDR3 region has 15 residues. The germline gives CDR1 GTSNPN, CDR2 SVGIG (reference sequence). Trimming left V 3 bases short and J 3 bases short, with 15 bases between. The CDR3: CAWRAAGQIYNEQFF. The CDR3 DNA reads as TGTGCCTGGAGAGCAGCGGGTCAAATCTACAATGAGCAGTTCTTC.

The rearrangement joins TRBV28 to TRBJ1-5; possible D gene TRBD1, 5 bases. Germline V CDR1 and CDR2: MDHEN, SYDVKM. The length of the CDR3 is 14 residues. V was cut by 1 base and J by 9 bases, with 13 bases left in between. CDR3 sequence reads: CASSLSGSLTPQHF. DNA of the CDR3: TGTGCCAGCAGTTTATCAGGGTCCTTAACGCCCCAGCATTTT.

This rearrangement joins TRBV28 to TRBJ1-2; possible D gene TRBD1, 5 bases. Trimming pared 5 bases from V and 7 bases from J, leaving 17 bases between. Looked up from germline, CDR1 is MDHEN and CDR2 is SYDVKM. The CDR3 sequence is 14 residues long. The CDR3 here is CASSPPPGGGGYTF. The CDR3 DNA reads TGTGCCAGCAGTCCCCCCCCCGGGGGTGGTGGCTACACCTTC.

CDR3 sequence reads: CASSLTGVDYGYTF. The CDR3 nucleotides are TGTGCCAGCAGCTTAACAGGGGTCGACTATGGCTACACCTTC. V is TRBV7-2 and J is TRBJ1-2; 7 bases are shared with TRBD1. The CDR3 extends over 14 amino acids. J gave up 3 bases and V 2 bases, and 3 bases lay outside the gene matches. Germline V CDR1 and CDR2: SGHTA, FQGNSA.

V and J are TRBV9 and TRBJ2-1; 11 bases align to TRBD2. Germline V gene sequence: CDR1 SGDLS, CDR2 YYNGEE. Trimming took 5 bases from V and 5 from J; bases not matched to a gene: 12. The CDR3 has 17 amino acids. Written as DNA, the CDR3 is TGTGCCAGCAGTTTTTTGGGGGCTAGCGGGAGGCACAATGAGCAGTTCTTC. Translating it yields CASSFLGASGRHNEQFF.

The gene calls are TRBV6-6 and TRBJ1-1; D call uncertain. Germline CDR1 MNHNY, CDR2 SVGAGI (reference sequence). The CDR3 runs to 13 residues. The V end lost 2 bases, the J end lost 7 bases, and 11 bases lay between the germline ends. As DNA, the CDR3 is TGTGCCAGCAGTTACGGTTTGGTAATTGAAGCTTTCTTT. This codes for CASSYGLVIEAFF.

The genes are TRBV5-4 and TRBJ2-1; no firm D call. The ends were cut back, 5 bases at V and 7 bases at J, with 10 bases in the middle. Germline CDR1 is SGHNT and CDR2 is YYREEE (reference sequence). CDR3 length: 12 amino acids. The CDR3: CASSSVYNEQFF. CDR3 DNA: TGTGCCAGCAGTTCCGTCTATAATGAGCAGTTCTTC.

The chain carries TRBV30 and TRBJ1-1; D might be TRBD1 (6 bases). The CDR3 has 15 amino acids. V was pared by 0 bases and J by 6 bases, with 17 bases between. Germline lookup yields CDR1 GTSNPN and CDR2 SVGIG (reference sequence). The CDR3 loop reads CAWSVGPGAKAEAFF. CDR3 nucleotides: TGTGCCTGGAGTGTAGGGCCGGGGGCTAAGGCTGAAGCTTTCTTT.

The sample holds one count of this clone. The genes are TRBV7-3 and TRBJ2-2; 10 nucleotides agree with TRBD1. CDR1 is SGHTA and CDR2 is FQGTGA in the germline V gene. V was pared by 7 bases and J by 5 bases, with 7 bases of the junction left unmatched. This CDR3 contains 15 residues. CDR3 DNA: TGTGCCAGCAAGTCCGGGACAGGGGCTACCGGGGAGCTGTTTTTT. The encoded protein is CASKSGTGATGELFF.

Here the CDR3 reads CASSLKAGVYNEQFF. Written as DNA, the CDR3 is TGTGCCAGCAGCTTAAAAGCGGGAGTCTACAATGAGCAGTTCTTC. The rearrangement links TRBV13 to TRBJ2-1, with 8 bases that match TRBD2. Trimming at V came to 2 bases and at J to 3 bases, leaving 3 bases not matched to a gene. Germline CDR1 is PRHDT and CDR2 is FYEKMQ (reference sequence). This CDR3 is 15 amino acids long.

The chain carries TRBV18 and TRBJ1-3; D call uncertain. The CDR3 has 16 residues. Trimming left V 0 bases short and J 0 bases short, with 9 bases between. In germline, CDR1 is KGHSH, CDR2 LQKENI. The CDR3 region is CASSPPAGISGNTIYF. In nucleotides, the CDR3 is TGTGCCAGCTCACCACCGGCCGGGATCTCTGGAAACACCATATATTTT.